The T cell receptor beta chain under discussion was sequenced for a study of graft-versus-host responses after intestinal transplantation. Study details: Recipients across the board were started on anti-thymocyte globulin induction, then kept on tacrolimus and steroids for two to three years. Broader study findings: GvH clones surfaced in recipient marrow, some emerging earlier in ileum or blood.

The length of the CDR3 is 15 residues. V shed 3 bases, J shed 2 bases, and the junction held 1 base outside the gene matches. Germline V gene data show CDR1 as SGHTA and CDR2 as FQGNSA. Remarks on this clone: Its specificity is unknown.

Clones were sequenced by immunoSEQ multiplex PCR, and TCRdb holds only the in-frame ones, with some missing. In the table there are more than 65,000 clones, 84% of which are singletons. The source material was unstimulated CD4+ T cells sorted from spleen or lymph node cells, sampled before transplant. This chain connects TRBV7-2 to TRBJ2-6; TRBD1 agrees at 7 bases. The sequence came from a human donor who was the organ donor for an intestinal transplant. The CDR3 loop is CASSFQGAGANVLTF. The CDR3 nucleotides are TGTGCCAGCAGCTTTCAGGGGGCTGGGGCCAACGTCCTGACTTTC.